This T cell receptor (beta chain) was sequenced in a study of T cells in Graves' hyperthyroidism and ophthalmopathy. Study context: Staff took peripheral blood when the initial diagnosis was made, before any treatment began. Findings and limits, study-wide: By a 13 V-J model, ophthalmopathy was set apart from stable hyperthyroidism. Most thyroid clonotypes with frequency above 0.001 were detected in blood.

On the basis of clinical symptoms, serum thyroxine and TRAb, thyroid ultrasound and orbital computed tomography, diagnoses were made. Amplification yielded TCR beta CDR3 regions, with RNA transcripts as the source. When the TCR CDR3 underwent first-round RT-PCR, the HTBI primer set was used. TCRdb fed the multiplex PCR reads into MiXCR, producing one record per CDR3 protein. This sample has about 200,000 distinct CDR3 sequences, with around a sixth found just once. This clonotype was seen at least ten times. Antigen unknown. The length of the CDR3 is 21 residues. Germline V gene lookup returns CDR1 SGHTA and CDR2 FQGNSA. J was trimmed by 4 bases and V by 2 bases; bases with no gene match: 20.

The receptor's source is a woman in her forties or fifties with Graves' hyperthyroidism. Specimen: blood. This rearrangement joins TRBV7-2 to TRBJ2-7; TRBD2 aligns across 13 bases. CDR3 nucleotides: TGTGCCAGCAGCTTAATTGGGGGGGGCGCGAGGACTAGCGGGAGCAGGTACGAGCAGTACTTC. As protein: CASSLIGGGARTSGSRYEQYF.